The source of this TCR beta chain is a study of T cells after yellow fever vaccination. Study results and limitations: Once the booster was given, most primary-vaccination clones reappeared, at approximately 97% for CD4 and more than 85% for CD8.

On this clonotype itself: What it binds is unknown.

Universal primer sites and UMIs were introduced during 5'RACE template-switching synthesis of TCR cDNA. Each CDR3 protein is one row after TCRdb ran MiXCR on the 5' RACE reads. The top ten clones hold 15% to 20% of a sample with about 330,000 distinct CDR3 sequences, around 6.8% of them seen once. Germline V gene sequence: CDR1 SGHTA, CDR2 FQGNSA. V gave up 5 bases and J gave up 0 bases, with 8 bases separating them. The CDR3 loop spans 14 amino acids. J is TRBJ1-5 and V is TRBV7-2, with D possibly matching TRBD1 (6 bases). The TCR originated in a young man who received the YFV17D yellow fever vaccine. The sample consisted of PBMCs, taken 45 days after the first yellow fever vaccination. The CDR3 DNA sequence: TGTGCCAGCAGCCAACAGGGTAGCAATCAGCCCCAGCATTTT. Amino acid sequence: CASSQQGSNQPQHF.